The 25 T cell receptor beta chains reported below all come from one sample, sequenced in a study of blood T cell repertoires in COVID-19. Clones were sequenced by immunoSEQ multiplex PCR, and TCRdb holds only the in-frame ones, with some missing. Of 35,000 to 45,000 clones listed, almost 85% are singletons. The material sequenced was peripheral blood. These receptors all come from a human donor in a cohort sampled during active COVID-19.

J is TRBJ1-1 and V is TRBV19; a weak D match, TRBD1 (6 bases). In germline, CDR1 is LNHDA, CDR2 SQIVND (reference sequence). This CDR3 is built from 14 residues. V lost 6 bases and J lost 4, with 15 bases in between. The CDR3 DNA reads as TGTGCCAGTAGCAATGACAGGCGGGCCACTGAAGCTTTCTTT. Protein product: CASSNDRRATEAFF.

J is TRBJ2-1 and V is TRBV6-4; 8 bases are shared with TRBD2. Germline trimming cut 8 bases from V and 7 bases from J; bases unmatched to any gene: 22. The CDR3 is made up of 18 amino acids. CDR1 and CDR2 (germline): MRHNA, SNTAGT. CDR3 DNA: TGTGCCAGCGTCAGAAGGTGGCGGGGGGCCCCCCCGGGGAATGAGCAGTTCTTC. This encodes CASVRRWRGAPPGNEQFF.

This chain uses TRBV6-6 with TRBJ2-7; 10 nucleotides match TRBD2. The CDR3 has 16 amino acids. J gave up 4 bases and V 0 bases, and 6 bases lay outside the gene matches. Germline V gene sequence: CDR1 MNHNY, CDR2 SVGAGI (reference sequence). In DNA, the CDR3 is TGTGCCAGCAGTTACTCGTTAGCGGGAGGCCAGTACGAGCAGTACTTC. Translation: CASSYSLAGGQYEQYF.

The genes are TRBV19 and TRBJ2-2; a possible D gene is TRBD1 (5 bases). Germline CDR1 and CDR2: LNHDA and SQIVND (reference sequence). The CDR3 has 15 residues. The V end lost 4 bases, the J end lost 2 bases, and 11 bases lay between the germline ends. CDR3 amino acids: CASSNRGLNTGELFF. CDR3 nucleotides: TGTGCCAGTAGTAATAGGGGCCTAAACACCGGGGAGCTGTTTTTT.

The chain recombines TRBV5-4 with TRBJ1-1; D may be TRBD1 (6 bases). Germline-derived CDR1 and CDR2 are SGHNT and YYREEE (reference sequence). This CDR3 contains 17 residues. V was clipped by 2 bases and J by 8 bases, with 25 bases between them. The CDR3 nucleotides read TGTGCCAGCAGCTTAATAACAGGGAGTCCCCTAGAGGGGGAAGCTTTCTTT. Protein: CASSLITGSPLEGEAFF. Full variable domain (outside the CDR3, taken from reference TRBV5-4 and TRBJ1-1): ETGVTQSPTHLIKTRGQQVTLRCSSQSGHNTVSWYQQALGQGPQFIFQYYREEENGRGNFPPRFSGLQFPNYSSELNVNALELDDSALYLCASSLITGSPLEGEAFFGQGTRLTVV.

The genes are TRBV2 and TRBJ1-2; TRBD1 aligns across 7 bases. The CDR3 spans 15 residues. Trimming cost V 7 bases and J 4 bases; bases outside gene matches: 12. From germline, CDR1 is SNHLY and CDR2 FYNNEI. The CDR3 coding sequence is TGTGCCAGCACCCCAACCCTACAGGGGACCTATGGCTACACCTTC. This translates into CASTPTLQGTYGYTF.

DNA of the CDR3: TGTGCCAGCAGCTTGGACAGGGGAGTTTACGAAAAACTGTTTTTT. Encoded protein: CASSLDRGVYEKLFF. The chain combines TRBV5-6 with TRBJ1-4, with 7 nucleotides matching TRBD1. CDR1 is SGHDT and CDR2 is YYEEEE in the germline V gene. The CDR3 spans 15 residues. Trimming cost V 0 bases and J 8 bases; bases outside gene matches: 7.

The genes are TRBV6-5 and TRBJ1-3; D perhaps matches TRBD1 (5 bases). Germline lookup yields CDR1 MNHEY and CDR2 SVGAGI. The V end was cut by 7 bases, the J end by 3 bases, with 13 bases between. This CDR3 is built from 14 residues. CDR3 region: CASIISGGGNTIYF. The CDR3 DNA reads as TGTGCCAGCATAATATCCGGGGGTGGAAACACCATATATTTT.

The chain combines TRBV6-5 with TRBJ1-2, with 8 bases that match TRBD1. Trimming took 5 bases from V and 2 from J; bases not matched to a gene: 7. There are 15 residues in the CDR3. Looked up from germline, CDR1 is MNHEY and CDR2 is SVGAGI. The CDR3 loop reads CASSNEGTGNYGYTF. In DNA, the CDR3 is TGTGCCAGCAGTAACGAAGGGACAGGAAACTATGGCTACACCTTC.

This clone was seen only a few times. The V gene is TRBV2, the J gene TRBJ1-1; D is uncertain. Germline V CDR1 and CDR2: SNHLY, FYNNEI. V gave up 2 bases and J gave up 1 base, with 2 bases separating them. The CDR3 loop spans 12 amino acids. CDR3 amino acids: CASSEQNTEAFF. In nucleotides, the CDR3 is TGTGCCAGCAGTGAACAGAACACTGAAGCTTTCTTT.

V usage is TRBV30 and J usage is TRBJ1-2; 10 nucleotides match TRBD1. Per the germline V gene, CDR1 is GTSNPN and CDR2 is SVGIG (reference sequence). The CDR3 is 13 amino acids. J gave up 8 bases and V 3 bases, and 6 bases lay outside the gene matches. CDR3 amino acids: CAWSPGTGDGYTF. DNA for the CDR3: TGTGCCTGGAGCCCCGGGACAGGGGACGGCTACACCTTC.

A note on this clone: The DNA is omitted, as the CDR3 cannot be located on it reliably, and the CDR3 follows TCRdb's listing. This chain's CDR3 is CASSFGPGEDEQFF. V and J are TRBV5-1 and TRBJ2-1; the DNA was not used to check the table's D call, TRBD1. The CDR3 has 14 amino acids, counting both end residues. Germline lookup yields CDR1 SGHRS and CDR2 YFSETQ.

On this clone itself: This specimen includes other DNA sequences encoding the same CDR3. V usage is TRBV4-1 and J usage is TRBJ2-3; D is possibly TRBD1 (6 bases). Trimming removed 3 bases from V and 0 bases from J, with 10 bases in between. Germline V lookup: CDR1 MGHRA, CDR2 YSYEKL. This CDR3 has 15 amino acids. CDR3 coding DNA: TGCGCCAGCAGCCATTCTGGACAGAGCACAGATACGCAGTATTTT. Translating it yields CASSHSGQSTDTQYF.

This clone was seen a single time. The rearrangement uses TRBV19 and TRBJ1-5; D call uncertain. The CDR3 is 14 residues long. The germline gives CDR1 LNHDA, CDR2 SQIVND (reference sequence). V shed 2 bases and J shed 6 bases, with 11 bases lying between them. The CDR3 DNA follows: TGTGCCAGTAGTATACGAGTAGATACTCAGCCCCAGCATTTT. This gives the protein CASSIRVDTQPQHF. Supplemented by reference TRBV19 and TRBJ1-5, the full variable domain reads DGGITQSPKYLFRKEGQNVTLSCEQNLNHDAMYWYRQDPGQGLRLIYYSQIVNDFQKGDIAEGYSVSREKKESFPLTVTSAQKNPTAFYLCASSIRVDTQPQHFGDGTRLSIL.

The chain links TRBV29-1 to TRBJ1-3, with D hard to call. CDR3 length: 12 amino acids. The V end lost 3 bases, the J end lost 0 bases, and 3 bases lay between the germline ends. From germline, CDR1 is SQVTM and CDR2 ANQGSEA. The CDR3 region has the DNA TGCAGCGTTGACAGCTCTGGAAACACCATATATTTT. As protein: CSVDSSGNTIYF.

The genes are TRBV12-3 or TRBV12-4 and TRBJ1-1; D is undetermined. The CDR3 loop spans 13 amino acids. The ends were cut back, 3 bases at V and 4 bases at J, with 9 bases in the middle. The CDR3 is CASSLREVTEAFF. CDR3 sequence (DNA): TGTGCCAGCAGTTTGAGGGAGGTCACTGAAGCTTTCTTT.

The gene calls are TRBV5-4 and TRBJ2-3; D is perhaps TRBD1 (6 bases). The V end lost 4 bases, the J end lost 0 bases, and 24 bases lay between the germline ends. The CDR3 extends over 19 amino acids. CDR1 is SGHNT and CDR2 is YYREEE in the germline V gene (reference sequence). Here the CDR3 DNA reads TGTGCCAGCAGCGAAGGGGGTAGGACAGTAAGGGTGAGCACAGATACGCAGTATTTT. The encoded protein is CASSEGGRTVRVSTDTQYF.

J is TRBJ1-4 and V is TRBV30; 7 nucleotides line up with TRBD1. The germline V gene encodes CDR1 GTSNPN and CDR2 SVGIG (reference sequence). The ends lost 2 bases at V and 8 bases at J; junction bases unmatched: 8. This CDR3 contains 14 residues. CDR3 region: CAWSPLDREEKLFF. Here the CDR3 DNA reads TGTGCCTGGAGTCCCCTTGACAGGGAGGAAAAACTGTTTTTT.

This rearrangement joins TRBV5-6 to TRBJ2-3; the D is unclear. Per germline, CDR1 SGHDT and CDR2 YYEEEE. Trimming removed 4 bases from V and 6 bases from J, with 15 bases in between. The CDR3 has 14 residues. Written as DNA, the CDR3 is TGTGCCAGCAGCGTGGGCCCCTCACAGGATACGCAGTATTTT. This sequence encodes CASSVGPSQDTQYF. The complete variable domain, with remaining parts taken from reference TRBV5-6 and TRBJ2-3, reads DAGVTQSPTHLIKTRGQQVTLRCSPKSGHDTVSWYQQALGQGPQFIFQYYEEEERQRGNFPDRFSGHQFPNYSSELNVNALLLGDSALYLCASSVGPSQDTQYFGPGTRLTVL.

This clone was observed a single time. The V and J genes are TRBV2 and TRBJ1-6; 7 bases align to TRBD1. J lost 11 bases, V lost 6 bases, and 13 bases had no gene match. Germline V CDR1 and CDR2: SNHLY, FYNNEI. The CDR3 runs 15 residues. In nucleotides, the CDR3 is TGTGCCAGCAGACCGAGACAGGGACCCATGGCACCCCTCCACTTT. Its protein is CASRPRQGPMAPLHF.

V is TRBV4-2 and J is TRBJ1-2, with D possibly being TRBD1 (5 bases). There are 16 residues in the CDR3. In germline, CDR1 is LGHNA, CDR2 YNFKEQ. Trimming stripped 0 bases from V and 7 bases from J, with 18 bases between. DNA for the CDR3: TGTGCCAGCAGCCAAGATTCTGCGCAGGGAAGGTCTGGCTACACCTTC. Amino acids: CASSQDSAQGRSGYTF.

V and J are TRBV6-5 and TRBJ2-7; 8 positions match TRBD1. The V gene end was trimmed by 8 bases and the J gene end by 0 bases; junction bases not matched to a gene: 6. CDR3 length: 14 amino acids. The V gene's germline CDR1 is MNHEY and CDR2 SVGAGI. In DNA form, the CDR3 reads TGTGCCAGCTTCCGGGACAGGTCCTCCTACGAGCAGTACTTC. Amino acids: CASFRDRSSYEQYF.

The V gene is TRBV7-9, the J gene TRBJ2-7, with 9 bases fitting TRBD2. The CDR3 contains 15 residues. Germline assignment: CDR1 SEHNR and CDR2 FQNEAQ (reference sequence). V dropped 1 base and J dropped 4; count of bases not matched to a gene: 5. CDR3: CASSLGSGRPYEQYF. CDR3 sequence (DNA): TGTGCCAGCAGCTTAGGCAGCGGGAGGCCTTACGAGCAGTACTTC.

The sample holds one count of this clone. This chain joins TRBV7-9 and TRBJ1-3; no clear D. CDR3 length: 12 residues. CDR1 SEHNR and CDR2 FQNEAQ come from the germline V gene (reference sequence). V dropped 3 bases and J dropped 3 bases, with 3 bases sitting between them. CDR3 sequence (DNA): TGTGCCAGCAGCTTCGGTGGAAACACCATATATTTT. This translates into CASSFGGNTIYF.

V usage is TRBV29-1 and J usage is TRBJ2-5; D perhaps matches TRBD1 (6 bases). V was clipped by 6 bases and J by 4 bases, with 15 bases between them. In germline, CDR1 is SQVTM, CDR2 ANQGSEA. The CDR3 extends over 13 amino acids. The CDR3 DNA reads as TGCAGCGTGGGACATTTAATCGGAGAGACCCAGTACTTC. Translated: CSVGHLIGETQYF.